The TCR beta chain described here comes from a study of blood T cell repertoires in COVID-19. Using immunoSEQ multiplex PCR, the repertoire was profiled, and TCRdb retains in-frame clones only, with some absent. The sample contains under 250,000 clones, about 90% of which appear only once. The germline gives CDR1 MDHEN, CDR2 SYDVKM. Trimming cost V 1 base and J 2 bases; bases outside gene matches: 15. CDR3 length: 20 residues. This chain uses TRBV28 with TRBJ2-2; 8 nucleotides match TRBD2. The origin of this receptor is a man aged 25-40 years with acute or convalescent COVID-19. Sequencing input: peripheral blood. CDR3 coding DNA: TGTGCCAGCAGTTTATTCGGATTGGCTAGCGGGTATGCCAACACCGGGGAGCTGTTTTTT. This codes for CASSLFGLASGYANTGELFF.